The rows below give T cell receptor beta chains drawn from one sample of a study of cytomegalovirus exposure and HLA in healthy donors. Method: immunoSEQ multiplex PCR; TCRdb's copy keeps in-frame clones and lacks some. Among approximately 270,000 clones listed, 80% were seen once. The specimen sequenced was PBMCs. The receptors here all came from a girl aged 2 to 9 in good health and CMV-seronegative. CDR3s include the opening cysteine and the closing phenylalanine or tryptophan. Fields, in order: V gene, D gene, clone size, J gene, CDR3 DNA, CDR3 protein. The D gene is left open where the match is weak. Size tells how often a clone was seen (once, few, many) or the class of an expanded clone, and some rows leave it out.

v_call: TRBV28; d_call: -; clone_size: -; j_call: TRBJ1-1; cdr3_nt: TGTGCCAGCAGTCCAAGAGGTGTAGCTTTCTTT; cdr3_aa: CASSPRGVAFF
v_call: TRBV2; d_call: TRBD2; clone_size: -; j_call: TRBJ2-3; cdr3_nt: TGTGCCACAGGACTAGCGGAGCTCACAGATACGCAGTATTTT; cdr3_aa: CATGLAELTDTQYF
v_call: TRBV6-5; d_call: TRBD1; clone_size: few; j_call: TRBJ1-2; cdr3_nt: TGTGCCAGCAGAAAGACAGGGTCGGATGGCTACACCTTC; cdr3_aa: CASRKTGSDGYTF
v_call: TRBV5-4; d_call: TRBD2; clone_size: -; j_call: TRBJ2-1; cdr3_nt: TGTGCCAGCAGCGTCGGGGGGGCCGGGTCCTACAATGAGCAGTTCTTC; cdr3_aa: CASSVGGAGSYNEQFF
v_call: TRBV7-2; d_call: TRBD1; clone_size: -; j_call: TRBJ1-5; cdr3_nt: TGTGCCAGCAGCTTAGGCGGGACAGGGCTTAGCAATCAGCCCCAGCATTTT; cdr3_aa: CASSLGGTGLSNQPQHF
v_call: TRBV5-1; d_call: -; clone_size: -; j_call: TRBJ1-6; cdr3_nt: TGCGCCAGCAACCCTGGGGGGACGGACAATTCACCCCTCCACTTT; cdr3_aa: CASNPGGTDNSPLHF
v_call: TRBV12-5; d_call: -; clone_size: -; j_call: TRBJ1-1; cdr3_nt: TGTGCTAGTGCGGTGGGGGGGCCCACTGAAGCTTTCTTT; cdr3_aa: CASAVGGPTEAFF
v_call: TRBV4-2; d_call: TRBD1; clone_size: -; j_call: TRBJ2-1; cdr3_nt: TGTGCCAGCAGCACAGGGGGCAGTAAGAATGAGCAGTTCTTC; cdr3_aa: CASSTGGSKNEQFF
v_call: TRBV7-2; d_call: -; clone_size: -; j_call: TRBJ1-3; cdr3_nt: TGTGCCAGCAGCGTTGACGGGGGAGGAAACACCATATATTTT; cdr3_aa: CASSVDGGGNTIYF
v_call: TRBV27; d_call: TRBD2; clone_size: -; j_call: TRBJ2-1; cdr3_nt: TGTGCCAGCAGGACTAGCGGCTCCTACAATGAGCAGTTCTTC; cdr3_aa: CASRTSGSYNEQFF
v_call: TRBV2; d_call: TRBD1; clone_size: -; j_call: TRBJ2-1; cdr3_nt: TGTGCCAGCAGTGAAGCGCGCAGGGGGCTGAACAATGAGCAGTTCTTC; cdr3_aa: CASSEARRGLNNEQFF
v_call: TRBV6-5; d_call: TRBD1; clone_size: -; j_call: TRBJ2-1; cdr3_nt: TGTGCCAGCAGTTGGGACAGTTCAAGCTCCTACAATGAGCAGTTCTTC; cdr3_aa: CASSWDSSSSYNEQFF
v_call: TRBV7-9; d_call: -; clone_size: -; j_call: TRBJ1-2; cdr3_nt: TGTGCCAGCAGCTTAGCCCCTGTCAGACTCCATGGCTACACCTTC; cdr3_aa: CASSLAPVRLHGYTF
v_call: TRBV19; d_call: -; clone_size: -; j_call: TRBJ1-4; cdr3_nt: TGTGCCAGTACCATCGATAATCGCACCCCAGTCCGCGAAAAACTGTTTTTT; cdr3_aa: CASTIDNRTPVREKLFF
v_call: TRBV18; d_call: TRBD1; clone_size: -; j_call: TRBJ1-1; cdr3_nt: TGTGCCAGCTCCCGCCTACAGGGGTGGAACACTGAAGCTTTCTTT; cdr3_aa: CASSRLQGWNTEAFF
v_call: TRBV27; d_call: TRBD1; clone_size: -; j_call: TRBJ2-7; cdr3_nt: TGTGCCAGCCGCACAGGGGCCTACGAGCAGTACTTC; cdr3_aa: CASRTGAYEQYF
v_call: TRBV19; d_call: -; clone_size: -; j_call: TRBJ1-1; cdr3_nt: TGTGCCAGTAGTAAAACCGGGATTAGTGATGCTTTCTTT; cdr3_aa: CASSKTGISDAFF
v_call: TRBV19; d_call: -; clone_size: once; j_call: TRBJ2-7; cdr3_nt: TGTGCCAGTAGTCCCCGTGGGAGCTACGAGCAGTACTTC; cdr3_aa: CASSPRGSYEQYF
v_call: TRBV7-8; d_call: TRBD1; clone_size: few; j_call: TRBJ1-2; cdr3_nt: TGTGCCAGCAGCTTGCGGAACAGGGGGCTCAGCTATGGCTACACCTTC; cdr3_aa: CASSLRNRGLSYGYTF
v_call: TRBV29-1; d_call: -; clone_size: -; j_call: TRBJ1-3; cdr3_nt: TGCAGCGTTGAGGCAGGGACAAGAAACACCATATATTTT; cdr3_aa: CSVEAGTRNTIYF
v_call: TRBV11-1; d_call: TRBD1; clone_size: -; j_call: TRBJ2-6; cdr3_nt: TGTGCCAGCAGCCCAAGGACAGGGGACTCTGGGGCCAACGTCCTGACTTTC; cdr3_aa: CASSPRTGDSGANVLTF
v_call: TRBV28; d_call: -; clone_size: -; j_call: TRBJ2-3; cdr3_nt: TGTGCCAGCGGGGGACCGGGACTTAGCACAGATACGCAGTATTTT; cdr3_aa: CASGGPGLSTDTQYF
v_call: TRBV4-1; d_call: TRBD2; clone_size: -; j_call: TRBJ2-5; cdr3_nt: TGCGCCAGCAGCCAAGATCTCGAGACTAGCGACAACCAAGATAAGACCCAGTACTTC; cdr3_aa: CASSQDLETSDNQDKTQYF
v_call: TRBV28; d_call: -; clone_size: few; j_call: TRBJ1-1; cdr3_nt: TGTGCCAGCAAAGTGGCAGGGATCGGTAGAATGAACACTGAAGCTTTCTTT; cdr3_aa: CASKVAGIGRMNTEAFF
v_call: TRBV2; d_call: TRBD1; clone_size: -; j_call: TRBJ1-5; cdr3_nt: TGTGCCAGCAGACCCGGGACAGGTCGAAAGCCCCAGCATTTT; cdr3_aa: CASRPGTGRKPQHF